This TCR beta chain was sequenced for a study of OX40 agonist ivuxolimab in advanced cancers. At the level of the study: Patients receiving dose escalation had hepatocellular carcinoma, melanoma, renal cell or head and neck cancer.

The V gene's germline CDR1 is KGHSH and CDR2 LQKENI. The CDR3 is made up of 15 amino acids. The ends were cut back, 6 bases at V and 1 base at J, with 15 bases in the middle. About this clone itself: Its cognate antigen is unknown.

Points from the study as a whole: Among some nonresponders, normalized T-cell clonal expansion was also low. Averaged across samples, CD8+ T cells carried more expanded clones than CD4+ did. Expanded peripheral T-cell antigen specificity went undetermined.

TCRdb's copy holds only in-frame clones and misses some; the assay was immunoSEQ multiplex PCR. The sample includes around 65,000 clones, approximately 85% seen only once; the top ten take 4% to 5.5%. The rearrangement uses TRBV18 and TRBJ1-1; D is unresolved. The TCR was taken from an adult with an advanced solid tumor such as melanoma, head and neck, liver or kidney cancer. The material was CD4+ or CD8+ T cells sorted from blood, obtained in a trial of the OX40 agonist ivuxolimab. CDR3 nucleotide sequence: TGTGCCAGCTCCGGACCAAGAGCCGAGAACACTGAAGCTTTCTTT. Its translation: CASSGPRAENTEAFF.